This TCR beta chain is drawn from a study of blood T cell repertoires in COVID-19. Study details: Some COVID-19 samples were acute and others convalescent; all came from the United States, Italy and Spain. Sample material is recorded as cDNA or gDNA derived from T cells, B-cell-depleted T cells, or PBMCs.

J gave up 7 bases and V 7 bases, and 9 bases lay outside the gene matches. Per the germline V gene, CDR1 is SGDLS and CDR2 is YYNGEE. This CDR3 is 14 amino acids long. As handled by the study authors: Amplified reference gene primers provided the basis for estimating nucleated cell counts. Clones were sequenced by immunoSEQ multiplex PCR, and TCRdb holds only the in-frame ones, with some missing. From that table come the V and J calls and clone size; the DNA was used to work out D and trimming. The table records about 210,000 clones, approximately 90% of them present only once. Sequencing input: peripheral blood. This rearrangement joins TRBV9 to TRBJ2-7; 12 bases are a match to TRBD1. This sequence was found in a man younger than 45 with acute or convalescent COVID-19. CDR3: CASGPGTGGREQYF. CDR3 nucleotide sequence: TGTGCCAGCGGCCCCGGGACAGGGGGCCGGGAGCAGTACTTC.